Detailed here is one T cell receptor (beta chain). What antigen it recognizes has not been identified. There are no base qualities to consult, and no much larger clone falls within one base. This sample is drawn from a study of cytomegalovirus exposure and HLA in healthy donors (dated by TCRdb to 2015 to 2018). With respect to the entire study: An earlier analysis of approximately 590 of the donors reported roughly 300 Gb of sequence data and some 120 million unique TCR beta sequences from 190 million or so T cells. Approximately 310 gigabases of sequencing data and 70 million to 100 million unique TCR sequences made up an early release that covered roughly 670 HLA-typed donors. Of the roughly 390 genotyped donors, roughly 80% were placed in the genetic ancestry cluster associated with self-reported Caucasian donors. The study aimed to test whether cataloging public T cell receptors could reveal signatures of past pathogen exposure. The study used immunosequencing to profile the T cell repertoires of 666 subjects and linked those repertoires to cytomegalovirus serostatus. A separate validation cohort of approximately 120 different subjects was used in addition to the roughly 620-subject first cohort. To predict cytomegalovirus infection status, the study brought together high-throughput TCR immunosequencing, statistical association of individual TCRs with disease status, and machine learning. In a later analysis, previously published TCR beta repertoires from 500 to 750 donors were re-analyzed and high-resolution HLA genotyping was added so that TCR occurrence patterns could be studied. In the later analysis, no new phenotypic data were used to find candidate immune exposures; instead, reliance was placed on TCR beta sequences and their occurrence across donors. To decide whether each TCR beta V gene segment behaved as functional or pseudogenic, an earlier analysis of approximately 590 of the donors relied on high-throughput TCR beta sequencing. Donor age, sex, ethnicity and CMV serostatus were compiled alongside the repertoire data. Genome-wide SNP genotypes for about three fifths of the 666 donors were used in a later genetic analysis, which treated that subset as a discovery cohort. All discovery cohort repertoires had been generated on a single sequencing platform. Both class I and class II loci were covered by HLA typing, at four-digit resolution. The number of typed donors differed by locus: about 620-630 for A, B, C, DRB1 and DQB1; some 540 for DQA1; around 610 for DPA1; and roughly 490 for DPB1. About 5 DR-DQ haplotypes were handled as single units for association and clustering, since linkage in the cohort was strong. On average, 235,054 unique TCR beta nucleotide sequences were sequenced per donor among more than 350 genotyped donors of the cohort, with about 19% of those sequences being non-productive.

Study-wide findings and limitations: Most TCR sequences were seen in very few donors, while some public TCRs were found in many individuals. Compared with the 666-donor mean, donors in an Asian-associated ancestry cluster had fewer N-insertions in productive TCRs, according to a later genetic analysis. When HLA alleles, especially DR and DQ, strongly co-occurred, TCR associations were difficult to assign to individual alleles. In an earlier analysis of around 600 of the donors, most TCR beta V segments appeared in productive rearrangements about 90% or about 30% of the time, broadly matching IMGT annotations. CMV serostatus was the only immune exposure information available for the cohort. About 17 rarely observed V segments, including chromosome 9 orphons, were excluded from the earlier analysis of approximately 600 of the donors because counts were too low. The classifier was reported to diagnose cytomegalovirus status with high specificity and sensitivity in both the original and validation cohorts. In a later analysis, the rate of TCR association differed among HLA loci, with DRB1 alleles having the most associated TCRs and HLA-C alleles having the fewest. The presence/absence analyses assumed that sequencing depth was roughly uniform across donors, and that assumption may not be true. The study listed around 160 TCR beta chains as associated with cytomegalovirus. Linkage disequilibrium might explain the correlated functional status among segregating V segments, but an unknown experimental factor could not be excluded. A cluster of highly shared sequence variants was judged likely to be a technical artifact of the sequencing pipeline. A later analysis found that most CMV-associated TCR beta chains appeared HLA-restricted, with HLA associations seemingly driven largely by CMV exposure. In vitro tests confirmed that a few of the cytomegalovirus-associated TCR beta chains recognize cytomegalovirus antigens. It was suggested by the authors that the approach could potentially be generalized to other disease states and immunological phenotypes. Because HLA typing was unavailable for some donors at each locus, only the typed subset was used in association tests. A further reported finding was that TCR beta sequences accurately predicted the HLA-A and HLA-B alleles for most subjects in the first cohort. The cohort was sequenced for TCR beta chains only, and without alpha or paired-chain data the features that could be detected were limited. According to a later analysis, parvovirus B19, influenza, CMV and Epstein-Barr virus appeared linked to several top co-occurrence clusters. Specific HLA alleles were associated with 15,000 to 20,000 TCR beta sequences at a false discovery rate of 0.05 in a later analysis. Some IMGT-functional V segments, including TRBV6-2 and TRBV6-3, could not be distinguished by the 87-base-pair reads and were therefore excluded. In a later genetic analysis, a missense DCLRE1C variant was associated with V-gene and J-gene trimming of TCR beta chains, and the association was replicated in an independent cohort. A later analysis found that HLA-associated TCR beta chains were more clonally expanded and had lower generation probabilities than equally common non-associated chains.

In total, approximately 690 healthy bone marrow donors made up the cohort. Cohort members were all nominally healthy when sampled, although unrecorded immune exposures were likely present. The donor was CMV seronegative and belonged to the group of approximately 320 seronegative cohort members. A peripheral blood sample was collected from each donor, and TCR beta sequencing was performed on peripheral blood mononuclear cells. Genomic DNA extraction from the blood cell samples was performed with the Qiagen DNeasy Blood Extraction Kit. The CDR3 has 16 amino acids, counting the end cysteine and phenylalanine. The only DNA kept is the CDR3, 48 bases in frame from the first base. The germline V gene encodes CDR1 SEHNR and CDR2 FQNEAQ (reference sequence). Clipping removes 0 bases from V and 3 bases from J, with 3 as the unmatched junction base count. The library was produced with the immunoSEQ multiplex PCR assay. For the multiplex PCR, a mixture combining 60 forward primers for TCR Vbeta segments and 13 reverse primers for TCR Jbeta segments was used. The CDR3 region of rearranged TCR beta genes was amplified from genomic DNA by a multiplex PCR assay. The amplified TCR beta libraries were sequenced on the Illumina HiSeq System as 87-base-pair reads. The authors processed their data as follows. In a later analysis, roughly 80 million unique TCR beta chains were counted across the roughly 610 repertoires, and about 10 million of these chains were shared by at least two donors. Raw reads were error-corrected and collapsed into unique sequences by a nearest-neighbor algorithm in which closely related sequences were merged to remove PCR and sequencing errors. CDR3 sequences were aligned to IMGT reference sequences to assign V, D and J gene segments. For a sequence to be retained, at least a six-nucleotide match to both a V gene segment and a J gene segment was required. Rearrangements were classified as productive when the CDR3 lacked stop codons and remained in frame with V and J, and all other rearrangements were classified as non-productive. Following IMGT convention, CDR3 was defined as the stretch from the second conserved V-encoded cysteine up to the conserved J-encoded phenylalanine. Sequences without an unambiguous match to a single V gene segment were excluded from the earlier analysis of about 630 of the donors. In an earlier analysis of some 590 of the donors, V segments were called functional above 56.7% productive rearrangements and were called segregating when the between-donor standard deviation exceeded 5%. To diagnose cytomegalovirus status from the catalog of TCR beta chain sequences, a statistical classification framework was built. In a later analysis, V and J genes were assigned by comparing TCR nucleotide sequences against IMGT/GENE-DB human TR gene sequences. The TCRdist pipeline was used in a later analysis to assign CDR3 sequences and most-parsimonious VDJ recombination scenarios. In a later analysis, each TCR beta chain was defined by its CDR3 amino acid sequence together with its V-gene family, and reads lacking a unique V-gene family were excluded. To address suspected cross-contamination and a sequencing artifact, a later analysis removed some 620 highly shared, low-generation-probability nucleotide sequences. For each public chain, a later analysis derived a clonal expansion index from normalized ranks of inferred template counts within each repertoire. In a later analysis, generation probabilities were computed with a VDJ recombination model fitted to out-of-frame rearrangements, and the resulting probabilities were checked against IGoR. In a later analysis, hypergeometric tests were used to score TCR-TCR, TCR-HLA and TCR-CMV co-occurrence, with a repertoire-size bias correction applied to TCR pairs. False discovery rates were estimated in a later analysis by permuting HLA or CMV assignments 20 times. In a later analysis, co-occurring TCRs were grouped with DBSCAN, and TCRdist sequence similarity was added when clustering was performed within HLA-allele-positive subsets. For co-occurrence clustering, repertoires with fewer than 30,000 or more than 120,000 public chains were excluded, along with five repertoires with anomalous nucleotide sharing. Drawn from immuneACCESS, this table holds only the in-frame rearrangements with V and J called that TCRdb kept. Clones are partly lost; checked studies trace under half to an unresolved V gene and leave the rest unexplained. Clone size and the V and J calls come from that table; the DNA yielded D and trimming. The sample table contains about 160,000 clones; only one count was recorded for approximately 88% of them. Jointly, the top ten make up over 1.5% of the sample.

Source material: PBMCs. The V and J genes are TRBV7-9 and TRBJ2-5; 11 bases in between match TRBD1. The receptor was derived from a woman aged 18 to 35 in good health and CMV-seronegative. The CDR3 region reads CASSLAPGQGEETQYF. The nucleotide sequence reads TGTGCCAGCAGCTTAGCGCCGGGACAGGGGGAAGAGACCCAGTACTTC. The CDR3 plus the reference TRBV7-9 and TRBJ2-5 genes for the other parts give the full variable domain: DTGVSQNPRHKITKRGQNVTFRCDPISEHNRLYWYRQTLGQGPEFLTYFQNEAQLEKSRLLSDRFSAERPKGSFSTLEIQRTEQGDSAMYLCASSLAPGQGEETQYFGPGTRLLVL.